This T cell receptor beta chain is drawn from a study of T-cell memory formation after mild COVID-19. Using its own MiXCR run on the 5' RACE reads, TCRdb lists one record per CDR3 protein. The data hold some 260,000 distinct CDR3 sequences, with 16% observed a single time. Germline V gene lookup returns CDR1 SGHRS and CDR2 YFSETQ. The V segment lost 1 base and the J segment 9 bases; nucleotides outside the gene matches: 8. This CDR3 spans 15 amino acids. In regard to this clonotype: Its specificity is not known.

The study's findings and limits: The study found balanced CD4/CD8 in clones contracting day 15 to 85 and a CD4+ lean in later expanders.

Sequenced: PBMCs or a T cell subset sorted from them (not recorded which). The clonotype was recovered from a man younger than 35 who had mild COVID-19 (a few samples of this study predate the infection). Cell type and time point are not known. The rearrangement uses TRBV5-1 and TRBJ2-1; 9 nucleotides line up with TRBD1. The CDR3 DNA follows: TGCGCCAGCAGCTTGATGGGACAGGGTCAAAGTGAGCAGTTCTTC. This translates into CASSLMGQGQSEQFF.